The T cell receptor beta chain described here comes from a study of blood T cell repertoires in COVID-19. In the source study's methods: Nucleated cell counts were estimated from reference gene primer amplification. Sequencing was performed with immunoSEQ multiplex PCR; in TCRdb, only in-frame clones are kept and a portion is missing. V, J and clone size were drawn from that table, and D and trimming were deduced from the DNA. The sample yields under 95,000 clones, under 85% seen once. Sequenced sample: peripheral blood. The clonotype was recovered from a woman of 80 years or more with acute or convalescent COVID-19.

The CDR3 loop is CASSPLSGTGTDTQYF. The CDR3 coding sequence is TGCGCCAGCAGCCCGCTCTCAGGCACGGGCACAGATACGCAGTATTTT. The V gene is TRBV5-1, the J gene TRBJ2-3, with D uncertain. This CDR3 region has 16 residues. Trimming removed 4 bases from V and 1 base from J, with 16 bases in between. Germline V gives CDR1 SGHRS, CDR2 YFSETQ.